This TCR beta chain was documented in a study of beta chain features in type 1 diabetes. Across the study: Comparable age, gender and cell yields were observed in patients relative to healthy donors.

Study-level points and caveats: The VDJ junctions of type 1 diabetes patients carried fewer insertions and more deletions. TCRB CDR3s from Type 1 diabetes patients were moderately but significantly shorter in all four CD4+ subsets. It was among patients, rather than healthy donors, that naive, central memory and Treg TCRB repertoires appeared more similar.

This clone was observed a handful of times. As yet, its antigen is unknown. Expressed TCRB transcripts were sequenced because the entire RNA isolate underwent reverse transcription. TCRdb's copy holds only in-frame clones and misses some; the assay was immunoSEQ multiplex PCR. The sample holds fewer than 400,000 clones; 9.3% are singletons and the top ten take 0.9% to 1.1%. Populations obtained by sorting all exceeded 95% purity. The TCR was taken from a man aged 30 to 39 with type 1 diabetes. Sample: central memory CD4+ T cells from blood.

The DNA of the CDR3 is TGCGCCAGCAGCATCCAGGGGTCTTCAGATACGCAGTATTTT. Residues: CASSIQGSSDTQYF. The rearrangement joins TRBV5-1 to TRBJ2-3, with D possibly TRBD1 on 6 matching bases. Between the trimmed V and J ends, which lost 4 bases and 4 bases, there was a span of 13 bases. The CDR3 spans 14 residues. CDR1 is SGHRS and CDR2 is YFSETQ in the germline V gene.